This TCR beta chain came from a study of post-analysis software for immune sequencing data. Turning to the study itself: Both relapsing-remitting and secondary progressive multiple sclerosis featured among the disease courses, as did progressive-relapsing multiple sclerosis.

This clonotype was counted a few times. Its antigen is currently unknown. Study conclusions and caveats: Roughly 5 TRBV segments, TRBV5-6, TRBV5-1 and TRBV20-1 among them, were found more frequent in patients than controls.

Tagging with unique molecular identifiers was a feature of the TCR beta cDNA libraries. One entry per CDR3 protein results from TCRdb running MiXCR on the PCR reads. This sample has roughly 580,000 distinct CDR3 sequences; about 40% occur once, and the top ten carry roughly 1.7%. This CDR3 is 15 amino acids long. The V and J ends lost 4 bases and 2 bases, in that order; junction bases with no gene match: 7. The sequence came from a girl aged 5-17 years with multiple sclerosis. The J gene is TRBJ2-5, the V gene TRBV12-3 or TRBV12-4; 7 bases line up with TRBD1. Source material: blood. CDR3 protein: CASSSDRITQETQYF. CDR3 coding DNA: TGTGCCAGCAGTTCGGACAGGATAACTCAAGAGACCCAGTACTTC.